These 9 T cell receptor beta chains originate from one sample sequenced in a study of blood T cells in healthy people across ages. A sample-barcoded 5' primer and a J-beta primer mix were used in a second PCR of roughly 6 to 11 cycles. MiXCR, run by TCRdb on the 5' RACE reads, gives a single entry per CDR3 protein. The sample consists of about 780,000 distinct CDR3 sequences, 35% to 60% of them appearing once. Sequencing input: blood. These receptors were collected from a man of 80 years or more in good health.

V usage is TRBV25-1 and J usage is TRBJ2-7; perhaps TRBD1 as D (5 bases). V was trimmed by 0 bases and J by 6 bases, leaving 15 bases between them. The length of the CDR3 is 15 residues. Per the germline V gene, CDR1 is MGHDK and CDR2 is SYGVNS. The CDR3 spells CASSEYGATTCEQYF. The CDR3 DNA follows: TGTGCCAGCAGTGAATATGGGGCTACCACCTGCGAGCAGTACTTC.

The chain joins TRBV5-4 to TRBJ2-3; 8 bases match TRBD1. This CDR3 is built from 18 residues. Germline V gene sequence: CDR1 SGHNT, CDR2 YYREEE (reference sequence). Unmatched junction bases numbered 10, after V lost 0 bases and J lost 1 base. CDR3 amino acids: CASSLGTGLGIGTDTQYF. The CDR3 DNA reads TGTGCCAGCAGCTTGGGGACAGGGTTGGGAATAGGCACAGATACGCAGTATTTT.

Only a few counts were recorded for this clonotype. CDR3: CASSFPGLAGTEQYF. CDR3 nucleotide sequence: TGTGCCAGCAGTTTCCCCGGACTAGCGGGAACCGAGCAGTACTTC. The V call is TRBV27, the J call TRBJ2-4; 12 bases are shared with TRBD2. The DNA end favors TRBJ2-7, so the J call may be wrong. Per the germline V gene, CDR1 is MNHEY and CDR2 is SMNVEV (reference sequence). The CDR3 length is 15 residues.

J is TRBJ2-2 and V is TRBV4-2; the D is unclear. Germline CDR1 is LGHNA and CDR2 is YNFKEQ. CDR3 length equals 13 residues. The ends were cut back, 4 bases at V and 6 bases at J, with 9 bases in the middle. The CDR3 sequence: CASSPSLPGELFF. CDR3 in DNA: TGTGCCAGCAGCCCCTCGTTGCCCGGGGAGCTGTTTTTT.

The J gene is TRBJ2-7, the V gene TRBV20-1; D is undetermined. The J call may be faulty, since TRBJ2-5 better matches the DNA end. This CDR3 comprises 12 residues. Per germline, CDR1 DFQATT and CDR2 SNEGSKA (reference sequence). The CDR3 nucleotides read TGCAGTGCTAGAGAATTAGGGGAGACCCAGTACTTC. It encodes CSARELGETQYF.

The V and J genes are TRBV7-9 and TRBJ2-5; 8 bases agree with TRBD1. The V gene's germline CDR1 is SEHNR and CDR2 FQNEAQ (reference sequence). The CDR3 spans 14 residues. Trimming at V came to 6 bases and at J to 2 bases, leaving 5 bases not matched to a gene. CDR3: CASRIGQGQETQYF. CDR3 sequence (DNA): TGTGCCAGCAGAATAGGACAGGGACAAGAGACCCAGTACTTC.

V and J are TRBV4-1 and TRBJ2-5; D unresolved. This CDR3 has 15 residues. Trimming pared 0 bases from V and 3 bases from J, leaving 11 bases between. Germline lookup yields CDR1 MGHRA and CDR2 YSYEKL. The CDR3 region is CASSQDGTMEETQYF. In nucleotides, the CDR3 is TGCGCCAGCAGCCAAGATGGAACCATGGAAGAGACCCAGTACTTC.

The chain uses TRBV24-1 and TRBJ2-2; D may be TRBD2 (5 bases). V shed 4 bases and J shed 6 bases, with 14 bases lying between them. Germline-derived CDR1 and CDR2 are KGHDR and SFDVKD. The CDR3 is 15 amino acids. The chain's CDR3 is CATSDLLSAPGELFF. The CDR3 DNA is TGTGCCACCAGTGACCTCCTTAGCGCTCCCGGGGAGCTGTTTTTT.

The CDR3 sequence: CSIRTGGNQPQHF. In DNA, the CDR3 is TGCAGCATCCGGACAGGAGGCAATCAGCCCCAGCATTTT. This chain uses TRBV29-1 with TRBJ1-5; 7 nucleotides match TRBD1. Unmatched junction bases numbered 6, after V lost 8 bases and J lost 2 bases. Germline CDR1 SQVTM, CDR2 ANQGSEA. The CDR3 covers 13 residues.